This TCR beta chain was recovered during a study of Ad26.COV2.S vaccination and SARS-CoV-2 variants. About the research overall: Trial arm assignment for the donor was COV1001 Ad26.COV2.S.

Measured with immunoSEQ multiplex PCR; TCRdb has only the in-frame clones, and not every one. The sample lists around 400,000 clones, 83% seen once, with just under 7.5% in the top ten. Treatment indicated: roughly 20 received Ad26.COV2.S at low or high dose, single or two shots; 5 received placebo; per-sample allocation not given. Each sample was drawn 63 days after the first injection (of vaccine or placebo). The CDR3 extends over 15 amino acids. Trimming took 2 bases from V and 5 from J, leaving 16 bases between them. Germline V gives CDR1 ENHRY, CDR2 SYGVKD. The chain uses TRBV10-3 and TRBJ2-7; D unresolved. This clonotype was obtained from a person between 18 and 65 years old who received the Ad26.COV2.S COVID-19 vaccine or a placebo. The sequencing used peripheral blood, collected in a trial of Ad26.COV2.S vaccine versus placebo. The CDR3 bases are TGTGCCATCAGTGAGCCGGACCGGGCTGGGGACGAGCAGTACTTC. Translated: CAISEPDRAGDEQYF.